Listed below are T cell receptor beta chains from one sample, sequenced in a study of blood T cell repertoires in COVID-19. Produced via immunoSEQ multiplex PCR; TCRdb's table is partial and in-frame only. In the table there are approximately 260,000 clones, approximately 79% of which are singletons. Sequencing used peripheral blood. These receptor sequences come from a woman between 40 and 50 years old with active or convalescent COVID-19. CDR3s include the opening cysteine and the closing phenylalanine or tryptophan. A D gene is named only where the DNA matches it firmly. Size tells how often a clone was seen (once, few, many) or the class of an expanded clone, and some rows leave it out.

CDR3aa: CASSRGGGLDEQFF; CDR3nt: TGTGCCAGCAGTAGGGGAGGAGGGCTCGATGAGCAGTTCTTC; abundance: once; len: 14; d_gene: -; j_gene: TRBJ2-1; v_gene: TRBV6-5
CDR3aa: CASTQGAGELFF; CDR3nt: TGTGCCAGCACCCAGGGTGCCGGGGAGCTGTTTTTT; abundance: few; len: 12; d_gene: -; j_gene: TRBJ2-2; v_gene: TRBV11-2
CDR3aa: CASSFTGDAEKLFF; CDR3nt: TGTGCCAGCAGCTTCACAGGGGATGCTGAAAAACTGTTTTTT; abundance: once; len: 14; d_gene: TRBD1; j_gene: TRBJ1-4; v_gene: TRBV9
CDR3aa: CATAPGTPANQPQHF; CDR3nt: TGTGCCACCGCACCGGGGACACCCGCCAATCAGCCCCAGCATTTT; abundance: -; len: 15; d_gene: -; j_gene: TRBJ1-5; v_gene: TRBV27
CDR3aa: CASSERGYNEKLFF; CDR3nt: TGTGCCAGCAGTGAAAGGGGATATAATGAAAAACTGTTTTTT; abundance: -; len: 14; d_gene: -; j_gene: TRBJ1-4; v_gene: TRBV2
CDR3aa: CASSPGQSSSGANVLTF; CDR3nt: TGTGCCAGCTCACCGGGACAGAGCTCCTCTGGGGCCAACGTCCTGACTTTC; abundance: -; len: 17; d_gene: TRBD1; j_gene: TRBJ2-6; v_gene: TRBV18
CDR3aa: CASSELAGGRLEQFF; CDR3nt: TGTGCCAGCAGTGAGCTAGCGGGGGGGCGTCTTGAGCAGTTCTTC; abundance: -; len: 15; d_gene: TRBD2; j_gene: TRBJ2-1; v_gene: TRBV6-4
CDR3aa: CASSLSPSTRGHNQPQHF; CDR3nt: TGTGCCAGCAGCTTGTCTCCCTCCACCAGGGGGCACAATCAGCCCCAGCATTTT; abundance: -; len: 18; d_gene: TRBD1; j_gene: TRBJ1-5; v_gene: TRBV5-5
CDR3aa: CASSLGAGGINNEQFF; CDR3nt: TGTGCCAGCAGCTTAGGAGCGGGGGGAATAAACAATGAGCAGTTCTTC; abundance: -; len: 16; d_gene: TRBD2; j_gene: TRBJ2-1; v_gene: TRBV7-9
CDR3aa: CASAEPPSYEQYF; CDR3nt: TGCGCCAGCGCAGAACCGCCCTCCTACGAGCAGTACTTC; abundance: few; len: 13; d_gene: -; j_gene: TRBJ2-7; v_gene: TRBV4-1
CDR3aa: CAISAFERGGLYNEQFF; CDR3nt: TGTGCCATCAGTGCCTTTGAGCGGGGGGGCCTATACAATGAGCAGTTCTTC; abundance: -; len: 17; d_gene: TRBD2; j_gene: TRBJ2-1; v_gene: TRBV10-3
CDR3aa: CASSGIREEAFF; CDR3nt: TGCGCCAGCAGCGGTATTAGGGAGGAAGCTTTCTTT; abundance: once; len: 12; d_gene: -; j_gene: TRBJ1-1; v_gene: TRBV4-1